This is a list of T cell receptor beta chains from one sample in a study of cytomegalovirus exposure and HLA in healthy donors. Here immunoSEQ multiplex PCR was the method, and the copy in TCRdb shows in-frame clones only, minus some. The table lists 200,000 to 300,000 clones, around four fifths of them singletons, with roughly 0.45% in the top ten. The sample was PBMCs. These receptor sequences come from a boy aged 5-17 years in good health and CMV-seronegative. CDR3s include the opening cysteine and the closing phenylalanine or tryptophan. Fields, in order: CDR3 DNA, CDR3 protein, clone size, J gene, V gene, D gene. A D gene is named only where the DNA matches it firmly. The listing skips clone size in some rows; elsewhere it reads once, few, many or a size class.

TGTGCCAGTAGGGATCGACAGGCACGTGGTACGCAGTATTTT CASRDRQARGTQYF . TRBJ2-3 TRBV19 .
TGTGCCAGCAGCGTTAGCGGGAGTAACCCAGATACGCAGTATTTT CASSVSGSNPDTQYF . TRBJ2-3 TRBV9 TRBD2
TGTGCCAGCAGCCAGAGGTTAGGCCGTCTCACAGATACGCAGTATTTT CASSQRLGRLTDTQYF . TRBJ2-3 TRBV14 .
TGTGCCAGCGGGGGGGACAGGGGGTATGGCTACACCTTC CASGGDRGYGYTF . TRBJ1-2 TRBV28 TRBD1
TGTGCCAGCAGTCCGGGACTAGCGGACACCTACGAGCAGTACTTC CASSPGLADTYEQYF . TRBJ2-7 TRBV6-6 TRBD2
TGTGCCAGCAGCCTTTATACGCAGGGCGATGAAAAACTGTTTTTT CASSLYTQGDEKLFF . TRBJ1-4 TRBV11-3 .
TGTGCCGTGATAGCTGAGAACACCGGGGAGCTGTTTTTT CAVIAENTGELFF few TRBJ2-2 TRBV10-3 .
TGTGCCAGCAGCAAGAAAGCGTCTCTCTCTGGGGCCAACGTCCTGACTTTC CASSKKASLSGANVLTF . TRBJ2-6 TRBV11-3 .
TGTGCCAGCAATTTACAGGGAGCGAACGAGCAGTACTTC CASNLQGANEQYF once TRBJ2-7 TRBV6-5 .
TGCGCCAGCAGCTTGGGACTAGCGGGGGGCCCTAGCACAGATACGCAGTATTTT CASSLGLAGGPSTDTQYF once TRBJ2-3 TRBV5-1 TRBD2
TGCAGCGTTGGCGTTAGCGGGGCATACAATGAGCAGTTCTTC CSVGVSGAYNEQFF once TRBJ2-1 TRBV29-1 TRBD2
TGTGCCAGCAGTGAACCGGGACTAGGTTCCTACGAGCAGTACTTC CASSEPGLGSYEQYF . TRBJ2-7 TRBV2 TRBD2
TGTGCCAGCAGCTTCGGACGGGACCAGGGGAGCGAGCAGTACTTC CASSFGRDQGSEQYF once TRBJ2-7 TRBV27 .
TGTGCCAGCAGCTTTTGGCCAGCGGGAGAATCCTACAGTGAGCAGTTCTTC CASSFWPAGESYSEQFF once TRBJ2-1 TRBV5-6 TRBD2
TGTGCCAGCAGTTTCGGGACTAGCTACGAGCAGTACTTC CASSFGTSYEQYF . TRBJ2-7 TRBV27 TRBD2
TGTGCCAGCTCCGTTAGCCATAATGAAAAACTGTTTTTT CASSVSHNEKLFF . TRBJ1-4 TRBV7-3 .
TGCGCCAGCTCGGACAGGGCGGGCACTGAAGCTTTCTTT CASSDRAGTEAFF . TRBJ1-1 TRBV5-1 TRBD1
TGTGCCAGCAGCTCCGGGACAGGGAACACTGAAGCTTTCTTT CASSSGTGNTEAFF . TRBJ1-1 TRBV7-3 TRBD1
TGTGCCTGGGCAGGGAACCGTGAAGCTTTCTTT CAWAGNREAFF . TRBJ1-1 TRBV30 .
TGTGCCAGCAGCTATCCGCCTAGCGGGACGACCTACGAGCAGTACTTC CASSYPPSGTTYEQYF . TRBJ2-7 TRBV11-2 TRBD2
TGTGCCATCTGGGACTCGAACACCGGGGAGCTGTTTTTT CAIWDSNTGELFF . TRBJ2-2 TRBV10-3 .
TGTGCCAGTAGTATAGTGGGCGGGTCCTACGAGCAGTACTTC CASSIVGGSYEQYF . TRBJ2-7 TRBV19 .
TGTGCCAGCAGTTACCCATGGGGGACAGGGGGGTACGAGCAGTACTTC CASSYPWGTGGYEQYF . TRBJ2-7 TRBV6-5 TRBD1
TGTGCCAGCAGCGTGGGGGCCATTGCACCCTACAATGAGCAGTTCTTC CASSVGAIAPYNEQFF . TRBJ2-1 TRBV9 .
TGTGCCAGCAGCCTCGATACCCCCGGCAGGGGCTCCTATAATTCACCCCTCCACTTT CASSLDTPGRGSYNSPLHF . TRBJ1-6 TRBV11-3 .
TGTGCCAGCAGCGCCGTCGTCCAGGTGGCCACCGGGGAGCTGTTTTTT CASSAVVQVATGELFF . TRBJ2-2 TRBV11-3 .
TGTGCCAGTAGTATCGGACAGGGAACGGTGAACACTGAAGCTTTCTTT CASSIGQGTVNTEAFF . TRBJ1-1 TRBV19 TRBD1
TGTGCCATCAATTCTGACAGGGGATCTAACTATGGCTACACCTTC CAINSDRGSNYGYTF few TRBJ1-2 TRBV10-3 TRBD1